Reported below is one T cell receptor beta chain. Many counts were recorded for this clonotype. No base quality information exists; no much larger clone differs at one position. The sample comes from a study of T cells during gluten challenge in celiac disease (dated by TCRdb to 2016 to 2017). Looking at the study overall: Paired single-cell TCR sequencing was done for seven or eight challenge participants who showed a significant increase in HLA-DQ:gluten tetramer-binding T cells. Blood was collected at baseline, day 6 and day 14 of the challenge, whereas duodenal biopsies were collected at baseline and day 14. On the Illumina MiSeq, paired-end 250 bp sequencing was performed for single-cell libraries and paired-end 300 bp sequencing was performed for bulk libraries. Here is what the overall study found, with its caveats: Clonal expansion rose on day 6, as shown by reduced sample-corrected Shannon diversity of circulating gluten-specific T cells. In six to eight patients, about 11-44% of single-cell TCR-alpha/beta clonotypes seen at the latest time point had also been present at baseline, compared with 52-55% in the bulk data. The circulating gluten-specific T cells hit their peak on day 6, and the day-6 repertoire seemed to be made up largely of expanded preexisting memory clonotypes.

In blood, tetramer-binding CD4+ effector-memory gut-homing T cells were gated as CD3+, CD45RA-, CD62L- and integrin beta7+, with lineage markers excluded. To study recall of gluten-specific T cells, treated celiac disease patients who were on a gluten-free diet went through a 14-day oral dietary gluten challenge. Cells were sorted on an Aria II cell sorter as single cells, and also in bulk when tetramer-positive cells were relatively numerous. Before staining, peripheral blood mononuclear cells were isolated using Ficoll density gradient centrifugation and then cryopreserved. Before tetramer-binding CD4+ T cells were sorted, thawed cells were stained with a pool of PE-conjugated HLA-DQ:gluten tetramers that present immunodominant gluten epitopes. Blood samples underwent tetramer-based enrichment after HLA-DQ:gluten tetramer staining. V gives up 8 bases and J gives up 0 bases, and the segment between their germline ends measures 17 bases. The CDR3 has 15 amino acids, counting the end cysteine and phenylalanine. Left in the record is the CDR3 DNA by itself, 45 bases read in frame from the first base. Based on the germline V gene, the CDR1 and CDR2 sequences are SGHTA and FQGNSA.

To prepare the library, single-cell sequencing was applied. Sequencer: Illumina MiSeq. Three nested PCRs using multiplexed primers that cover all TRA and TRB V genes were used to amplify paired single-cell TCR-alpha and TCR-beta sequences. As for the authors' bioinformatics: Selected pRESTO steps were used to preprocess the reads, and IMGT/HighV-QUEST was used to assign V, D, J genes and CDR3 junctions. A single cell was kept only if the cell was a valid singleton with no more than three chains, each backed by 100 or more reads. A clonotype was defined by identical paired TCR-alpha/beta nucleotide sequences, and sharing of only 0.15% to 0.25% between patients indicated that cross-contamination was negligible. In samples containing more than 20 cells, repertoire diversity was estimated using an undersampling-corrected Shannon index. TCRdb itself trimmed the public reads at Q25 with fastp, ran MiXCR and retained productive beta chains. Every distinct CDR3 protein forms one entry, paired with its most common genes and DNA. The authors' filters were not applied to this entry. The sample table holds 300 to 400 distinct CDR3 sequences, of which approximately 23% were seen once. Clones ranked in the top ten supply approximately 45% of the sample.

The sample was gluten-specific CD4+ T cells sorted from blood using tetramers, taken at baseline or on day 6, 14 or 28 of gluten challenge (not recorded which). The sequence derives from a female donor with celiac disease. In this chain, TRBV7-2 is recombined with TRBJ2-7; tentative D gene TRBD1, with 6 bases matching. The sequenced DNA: TGTGCCAGCCGCACTAGGGGGACGGCCTCCTACGAGCAGTACTTC. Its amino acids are CASRTRGTASYEQYF. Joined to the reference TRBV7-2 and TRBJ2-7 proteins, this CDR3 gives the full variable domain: GAGVSQSPSNKVTEKGKDVELRCDPISGHTALYWYRQSLGQGLEFLIYFQGNSAPDKSGLPSDRFSAERTGGSVSTLTIQRTQQEDSAVYLCASRTRGTASYEQYFGPGTRLTVT.